The 16 T cell receptor beta chains listed next were all sequenced from one sample in a study of blood T cells in healthy people across ages. A second PCR, run for roughly 7 to 12 cycles, used a sample-barcoded 5' primer plus a J-beta primer mix. Each CDR3 protein gets one entry after TCRdb re-called the 5' RACE reads with MiXCR. This sample has 1.5 million to 2 million distinct CDR3 sequences, with roughly two fifths found just once. The sample was blood. These receptors all stem from a human donor in good health.

For this clonotype: This may stem from a read error, because a much larger clone lies one nucleotide away. This rearrangement joins TRBV29-1 to TRBJ2-4; TRBD1 is a possible D gene (6 bases). The end of the DNA aligns better with TRBJ2-7, so the J call may be wrong. CDR3 length: 12 amino acids. CDR1 and CDR2 from the germline V gene are SQVTM and ANQGSEA. In nucleotides, the CDR3 is TGCAGCGGCAGGGACACAACCTACGAGCAGTACTTC. It specifies CSGRDTTYEQYF.

Comments on this clonotype: Germline is not matched at one junction end, which may reflect a read error. The chain recombines TRBV7-2 with TRBJ2-3; D not resolved. CDR3 length: 14 amino acids. CDR1 is SGHTA and CDR2 is FQGNSA in the germline V gene. CDR3 sequence (DNA): TGTGCCAGCAGCCCCCTAAAGTATGGAGATGCGCAGTATTTT. Protein sequence: CASSPLKYGDAQYF.

The chain links TRBV5-1 to TRBJ1-5; no firm D call. The ends were cut back, 2 bases at V and 0 bases at J, with 18 bases in the middle. This CDR3 is built from 18 residues. The germline V gene encodes CDR1 SGHRS and CDR2 YFSETQ. The CDR3: CASSLLVGSDFSNQPQHF. The CDR3 nucleotides are TGCGCCAGCAGCTTATTAGTTGGTTCCGATTTTAGCAATCAGCCCCAGCATTTT.

The chain has TRBV5-1 and TRBJ2-5, with a possible D match to TRBD1 (5 bases). Trimming took 2 bases from V and 4 from J, leaving 12 bases between them. The germline V gene has CDR1 SGHRS and CDR2 YFSETQ. This CDR3 has 14 amino acids. The CDR3 nucleotides are TGCGCCAGCAGCTTACAGGCGTTACGAGAGACCCAGTACTTC. This sequence encodes CASSLQALRETQYF.

The sample holds a few counts of this clonotype. The chain joins TRBV19 to TRBJ2-3; TRBD2 might be the D (6 bases). The CDR3 is made up of 14 amino acids. Germline V lookup: CDR1 LNHDA, CDR2 SQIVND (reference sequence). V dropped 11 bases and J dropped 1 base, with 16 bases sitting between them. CDR3 loop: CACRDSSRTDTQYF. The CDR3, as DNA: TGTGCCTGCCGGGACTCAAGCCGCACAGATACGCAGTATTTT.

This clonotype has only a few counts. The chain recombines TRBV11-3 with TRBJ2-4; D unresolved. The J call is in doubt because the DNA end fits TRBJ2-7 better. This CDR3 comprises 14 residues. Germline assignment: CDR1 SGHNT and CDR2 YENEEA. The CDR3 nucleotides read TGTGCCAGCAGCTTAGATGGGCAGGACCACGAGCAGTACTTC. This gives the protein CASSLDGQDHEQYF.

The rearrangement links TRBV4-1 to TRBJ2-5; TRBD1 is a possible D gene (5 bases). CDR1 is MGHRA and CDR2 is YSYEKL in the germline V gene. The CDR3 extends over 15 amino acids. V lost 8 bases to trimming and J lost 3 bases, with 19 bases between them. The CDR3 is CASRPTQGRKETQYF. CDR3 coding DNA: TGCGCCAGCCGCCCAACTCAGGGAAGGAAAGAGACCCAGTACTTC.

This clonotype was recorded only once. CDR3 residues: CASSLVGQGPSPYEQYF. The CDR3 DNA sequence: TGTGCCAGCAGCTTGGTGGGGCAAGGGCCCTCCCCGTACGAGCAGTACTTC. The rearrangement joins TRBV7-9 to TRBJ2-7; perhaps TRBD1 as D (5 bases). V was clipped by 3 bases and J by 4 bases, with 22 bases between them. The CDR3 covers 17 residues. CDR1 SEHNR and CDR2 FQNEAQ come from the germline V gene (reference sequence).

Only a few counts were recorded for this clonotype. The rearrangement uses TRBV12-3 or TRBV12-4 and TRBJ2-5; unclear D gene. The CDR3 sequence is 15 residues long. V lost 1 base and J lost 5, with 14 bases in between. The CDR3 region has the DNA TGTGCCAGCAGTTTAGAGGCTCCATCTGGGGAGACCCAGTACTTC. Its translation is CASSLEAPSGETQYF.

This chain connects TRBV4-1 to TRBJ2-1; no clear D gene. This CDR3 contains 16 residues. V shed 1 base and J shed 4 bases, with 14 bases lying between them. CDR1 and CDR2 (germline): MGHRA, YSYEKL. The CDR3 protein is CASSQGTGTTYNEQFF. DNA of the CDR3: TGCGCCAGCAGCCAAGGAACGGGTACCACATACAATGAGCAGTTCTTC.

The chain recombines TRBV6-5 with TRBJ1-1; D not resolved. CDR3 length: 13 amino acids. Germline V lookup: CDR1 MNHEY, CDR2 SVGAGI. Trimming took off 6 bases at V and 5 bases at J, with 13 bases between the two ends. The CDR3 region has the DNA TGTGCCAGCAGGATGGGATGGAGAACTGAAGCTTTCTTT. Translation: CASRMGWRTEAFF.

J is TRBJ2-7 and V is TRBV28; 12 positions agree with TRBD2. The V and J ends lost 6 bases and 6 bases, in that order; junction bases with no gene match: 0. Germline V gene lookup returns CDR1 MDHEN and CDR2 SYDVKM. The CDR3 has 12 residues. In DNA form, the CDR3 reads TGTGCCAGCAGGGGACTAGCGGGCGAGCAGTACTTC. Translation gives CASRGLAGEQYF.

This clonotype was observed a few times. This chain uses TRBV9 with TRBJ2-7, with 8 bases matching TRBD1. V dropped 0 bases and J dropped 3; count of bases not matched to a gene: 5. The CDR3 extends over 15 amino acids. Per germline, CDR1 SGDLS and CDR2 YYNGEE. CDR3 protein: CASSVAGQGVYEQYF. In nucleotides, the CDR3 is TGTGCCAGCAGCGTAGCAGGACAGGGAGTCTACGAGCAGTACTTC.

In this sample, this clonotype turned up a few times. The V call is TRBV10-3, the J call TRBJ2-1, with TRBD1 matching over 7 bases. CDR1 and CDR2 from the germline V gene are ENHRY and SYGVKD. The ends lost 4 bases at V and 9 bases at J; junction bases unmatched: 6. CDR3 size: 13 residues. CDR3 protein: CAISGGQLGEQFF. The CDR3 DNA sequence: TGTGCCATCAGTGGGGGACAGCTCGGTGAGCAGTTCTTC.

V and J are TRBV6-2 or TRBV6-3 and TRBJ2-5, with D tentatively TRBD1 (5 bases). V was clipped by 2 bases and J by 4 bases, with 17 bases between them. The V gene's germline CDR1 is MNHEY and CDR2 SVGEGT. The CDR3 is 16 residues long. The CDR3 DNA follows: TGTGCCAGCAGTTACGGGCCGACAGATCCGGGAGAGACCCAGTACTTC. It specifies CASSYGPTDPGETQYF.

The rearrangement joins TRBV11-2 to TRBJ2-7; D is ambiguous. Germline V gene data show CDR1 as SGHAT and CDR2 as FQNNGV. Trimming removed 5 bases from V and 2 bases from J, with 7 bases in between. The CDR3 spans 12 residues. CDR3 bases: TGTGCCAGCAGCCACAACCCCTACGAGCAGTACTTC. It codes for CASSHNPYEQYF.